This T cell receptor (beta chain) was captured by sequencing in a study of OX40 agonist ivuxolimab in advanced cancers. The V segment lost 3 bases and the J segment 2 bases; nucleotides outside the gene matches: 7. Germline loops: CDR1 MGHRA, CDR2 YSYEKL. The CDR3 is 16 amino acids. The assay was immunoSEQ multiplex PCR, and TCRdb's table has in-frame clones only and misses some. This sample yields some 46,000 clones, of which around 90% are seen a single time; about 14% belongs to the top ten. V usage is TRBV4-1 and J usage is TRBJ1-1, with 9 bases identical to TRBD1. This specimen consisted of CD4+ or CD8+ T cells sorted from blood, obtained in a trial of the OX40 agonist ivuxolimab. This sequence originates from an adult with an advanced solid tumor such as melanoma, head and neck, liver or kidney cancer. The CDR3 nucleotides are TGCGCCAGCAGCCACAAACAGGGGGCAGGCAACACTGAAGCTTTCTTT. As protein: CASSHKQGAGNTEAFF.